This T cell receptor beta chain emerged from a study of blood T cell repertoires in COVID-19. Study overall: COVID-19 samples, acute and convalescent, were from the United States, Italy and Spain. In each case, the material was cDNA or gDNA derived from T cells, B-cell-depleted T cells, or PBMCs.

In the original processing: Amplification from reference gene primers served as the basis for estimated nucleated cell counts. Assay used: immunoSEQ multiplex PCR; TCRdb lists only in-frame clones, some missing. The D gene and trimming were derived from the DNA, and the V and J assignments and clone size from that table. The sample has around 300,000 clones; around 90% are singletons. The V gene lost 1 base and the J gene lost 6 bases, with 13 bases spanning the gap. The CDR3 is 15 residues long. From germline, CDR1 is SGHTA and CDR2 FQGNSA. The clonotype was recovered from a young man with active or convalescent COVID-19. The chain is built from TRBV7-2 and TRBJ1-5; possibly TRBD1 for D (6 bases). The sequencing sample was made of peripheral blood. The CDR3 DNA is TGTGCCAGCAGCTTAGTGGGGGGGCTTGGTCAGCCCCAGCATTTT. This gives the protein CASSLVGGLGQPQHF.